This T cell receptor beta chain stems from a study of T cell responses to AZD1222 COVID-19 vaccine. Germline assignment: CDR1 MDHEN and CDR2 SYDVKM. The CDR3 has 14 residues. Trimming removed 8 bases from V and 6 bases from J, with 14 bases in between. This clone has only a few counts. Its target is not known. General observations from the study: The donor group comprised mostly white British people and more females; the analysis possibly underestimated clonal diversity. Baseline seropositivity characterized only a handful of AZD1222 recipients. Dominant at 160-218 and 743-854, vaccine-associated CD4 TCRs also spanned spike.

Assay: immunoSEQ multiplex PCR; the TCRdb copy retains only in-frame clones and omits some. The sample holds some 60,000 clones, 60% to 85% seen once. This clonotype originated in an adult who received the AZD1222 COVID-19 vaccine. The sequences come from peripheral blood, collected 28 days after the second AZD1222 dose. The chain uses TRBV28 and TRBJ1-6; D unclear. The DNA of the CDR3 is TGTGCCAGCCGAAGAGGCGGAAGTAATTCACCCCTCCACTTT. Amino acids: CASRRGGSNSPLHF. Complete variable domain (other parts from reference TRBV28 and TRBJ1-6): DVKVTQSSRYLVKRTGEKVFLECVQDMDHENMFWYRQDPGLGLRLIYFSYDVKMKEKGDIPEGYSVSREKKERFSLILESASTNQTSMYLCASRRGGSNSPLHFGNGTRLTVT.